This TCR beta chain was recovered during a study of blood T cell repertoires in COVID-19. At the level of the study: Specimens from acute and convalescent COVID-19 originated in the United States, Italy and Spain.

Some clones are missing from TCRdb's copy, which holds only in-frame ones; the method was immunoSEQ multiplex PCR. The sample yields hundreds of thousands of clones, approximately 90% seen once. V gave up 6 bases and J gave up 2 bases, with 14 bases separating them. Per the germline V gene, CDR1 is MDHEN and CDR2 is SYDVKM. The CDR3 loop spans 14 amino acids. Enrollees, about 18 to 95 years old, lived in 20 to 25 US areas. Resolution of symptoms, clearance, or two negative PCRs was present in recovered Cohort 3 donors. This chain links TRBV28 with TRBJ2-7, with D perhaps matching TRBD1 (6 bases). The TCR originated in a woman between 40 and 50 years old who had recovered from COVID-19. The specimen sequenced was PBMCs or T cells enriched from blood (not recorded which). The CDR3 protein is CASRLTGNTYEQYF. The CDR3 DNA reads TGTGCCAGCAGGTTGACAGGCAATACCTACGAGCAGTACTTC.